The present T cell receptor beta chain was sequenced within a study of T cells after yellow fever vaccination. General study points: After the booster, 96% of CD4 and more than 75% of CD8 primary-response clones were re-detected. Researchers cautioned that FACS-sorted repertoires could harbor abundant clonotypes contaminating from the bulk population.

As concerns this clonotype: What it binds is not known.

A single record per CDR3 protein comes from TCRdb applying MiXCR to the 5' RACE reads. The table records hundreds of thousands of distinct CDR3 sequences, roughly 12% of them present only once. Germline V gene data show CDR1 as MNHEY and CDR2 as SMNVEV (reference sequence). The V segment lost 7 bases and the J segment 8 bases; nucleotides outside the gene matches: 6. The length of the CDR3 is 13 residues. This chain joins TRBV27 and TRBJ2-1, with 9 bases aligning to TRBD1. Sample: PBMCs, taken on the day of the yellow fever booster vaccination. This receptor was identified in a man aged 30 to 39 who received the YFV17D yellow fever vaccine. Here the CDR3 DNA reads TGTGCCAGCAATCCGCGGACAGGGGATGAGCAGTTCTTC. It encodes CASNPRTGDEQFF.